The clone carrying this T cell receptor beta chain was observed a handful of times. PCR was performed a second time for about 6 to 12 cycles using a sample-barcoded 5' primer and a J-beta primer mix. TCRdb used MiXCR to reprocess the 5' RACE reads, holding one entry per CDR3 protein. The sample lists 1.5 million to 2 million distinct CDR3 sequences; approximately 50% were seen once. This entry comes from a study of blood T cells in healthy people across ages. Germline V lookup: CDR1 MGHDK, CDR2 SYGVNS. The CDR3 consists of 12 residues. With 8 bases removed from V and 7 bases from J, the gap between germline ends came to 12 bases.

The V and J genes are TRBV25-1 and TRBJ2-1, with TRBD2 as a possible D gene (6 bases). Sequenced sample: blood. This receptor was obtained from a woman aged 40 to 50 in good health. Here the CDR3 reads CASLGTYNEQFF. The CDR3 nucleotides read TGTGCCAGCCTTGGGACTTATAATGAGCAGTTCTTC.